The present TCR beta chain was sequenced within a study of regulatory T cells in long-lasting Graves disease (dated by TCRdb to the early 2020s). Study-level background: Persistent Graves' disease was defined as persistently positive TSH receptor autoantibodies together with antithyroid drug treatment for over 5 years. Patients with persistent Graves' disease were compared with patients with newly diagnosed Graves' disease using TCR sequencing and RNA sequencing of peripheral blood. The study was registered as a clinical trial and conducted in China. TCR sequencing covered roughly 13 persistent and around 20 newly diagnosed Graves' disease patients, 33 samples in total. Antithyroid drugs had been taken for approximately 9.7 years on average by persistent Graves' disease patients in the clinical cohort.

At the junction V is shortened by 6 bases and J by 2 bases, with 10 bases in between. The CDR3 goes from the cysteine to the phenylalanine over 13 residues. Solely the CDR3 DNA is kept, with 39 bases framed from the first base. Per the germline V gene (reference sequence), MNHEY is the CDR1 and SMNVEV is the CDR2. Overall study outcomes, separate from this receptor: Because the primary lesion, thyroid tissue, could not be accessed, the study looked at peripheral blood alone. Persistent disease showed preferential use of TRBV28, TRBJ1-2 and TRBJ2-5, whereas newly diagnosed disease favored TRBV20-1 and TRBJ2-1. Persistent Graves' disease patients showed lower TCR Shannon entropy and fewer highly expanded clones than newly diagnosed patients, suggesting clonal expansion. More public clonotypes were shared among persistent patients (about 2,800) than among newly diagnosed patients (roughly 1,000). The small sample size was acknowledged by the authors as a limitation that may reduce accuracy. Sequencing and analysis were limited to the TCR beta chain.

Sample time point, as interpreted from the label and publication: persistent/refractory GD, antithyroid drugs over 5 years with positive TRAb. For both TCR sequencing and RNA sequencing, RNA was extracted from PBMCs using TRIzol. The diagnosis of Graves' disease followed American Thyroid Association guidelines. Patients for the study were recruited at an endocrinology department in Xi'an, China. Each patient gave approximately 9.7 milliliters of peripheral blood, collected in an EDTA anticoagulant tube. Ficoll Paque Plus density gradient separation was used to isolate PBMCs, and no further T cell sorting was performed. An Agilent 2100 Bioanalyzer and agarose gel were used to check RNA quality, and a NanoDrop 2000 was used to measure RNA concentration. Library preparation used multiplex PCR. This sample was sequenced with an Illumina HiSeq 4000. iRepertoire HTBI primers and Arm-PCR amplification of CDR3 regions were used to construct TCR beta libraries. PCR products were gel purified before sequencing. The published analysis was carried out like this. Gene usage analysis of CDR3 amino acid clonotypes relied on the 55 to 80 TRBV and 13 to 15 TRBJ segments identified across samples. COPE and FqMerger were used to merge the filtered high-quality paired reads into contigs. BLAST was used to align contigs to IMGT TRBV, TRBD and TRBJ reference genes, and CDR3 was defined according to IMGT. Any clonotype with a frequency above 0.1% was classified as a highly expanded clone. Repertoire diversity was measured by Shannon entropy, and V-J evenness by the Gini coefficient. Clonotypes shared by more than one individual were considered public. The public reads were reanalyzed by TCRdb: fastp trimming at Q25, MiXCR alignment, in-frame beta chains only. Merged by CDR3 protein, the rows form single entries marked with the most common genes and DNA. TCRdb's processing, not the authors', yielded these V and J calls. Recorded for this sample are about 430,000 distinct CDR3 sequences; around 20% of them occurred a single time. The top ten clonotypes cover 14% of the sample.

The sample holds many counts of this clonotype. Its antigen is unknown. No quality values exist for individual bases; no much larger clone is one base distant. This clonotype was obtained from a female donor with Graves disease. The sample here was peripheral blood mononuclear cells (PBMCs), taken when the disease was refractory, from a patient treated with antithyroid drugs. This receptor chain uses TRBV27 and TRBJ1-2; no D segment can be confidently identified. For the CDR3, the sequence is CASSPQLNYGYTF. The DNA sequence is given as TGTGCCAGCAGCCCCCAGTTAAACTATGGCTACACCTTC.